These 8 T cell receptor beta chains came from one sample sequenced in a study of T cell responses to AZD1222 COVID-19 vaccine. Method: immunoSEQ multiplex PCR; TCRdb's copy keeps in-frame clones and lacks some. The table shows approximately 74,000 clones, with 75% to 90% occurring only once. Sequenced here: peripheral blood, sampled on day 0 of AZD1222 vaccination. The receptors here all came from an adult in good health.

This chain connects TRBV9 to TRBJ2-1; D could derive from TRBD1 or TRBD2 (7 bases each). CDR1 SGDLS and CDR2 YYNGEE come from the germline V gene. The CDR3 contains 15 residues. V gave up 4 bases and J gave up 8 bases, with 19 bases separating them. The DNA of the CDR3 is TGTGCCAGCAGCCCCAGGGGGGGGCTCGGGGATGAGCAGTTCTTC. Residues: CASSPRGGLGDEQFF.

This chain joins TRBV7-9 and TRBJ1-2, with TRBD1 matching over 7 bases. The germline V gene encodes CDR1 SEHNR and CDR2 FQNEAQ (reference sequence). The V segment lost 3 bases and the J segment 6 bases; nucleotides outside the gene matches: 1. CDR3 size: 12 residues. The CDR3 loop is CASSFGQDGYTF. The CDR3 DNA sequence: TGTGCCAGCAGCTTCGGACAGGATGGCTACACCTTC.

This clone was detected only once. V and J are TRBV10-1 and TRBJ2-1; either TRBD1 or TRBD2 may fit D (6 bases each). Germline lookup yields CDR1 WNHNN and CDR2 SYGVQD (reference sequence). V lost 2 bases to trimming and J lost 12 bases, with 11 bases between them. The CDR3 sequence is 12 residues long. CDR3 amino acids: CASSEVGGRQFF. The CDR3 nucleotides are TGCGCCAGCAGTGAGGTAGGGGGGCGGCAGTTCTTC.

V gene TRBV6-2 or TRBV6-3 combines with J gene TRBJ1-5, with TRBD1 identical over 7 bases. J was trimmed by 1 base and V by 2 bases; bases with no gene match: 5. Per germline, CDR1 MNHEY and CDR2 SVGEGT. The CDR3 extends over 16 amino acids. CDR3 coding DNA: TGTGCCAGCAGTTACCCCGGGACAGTAAGCAATCAGCCCCAGCATTTT. Its translation: CASSYPGTVSNQPQHF.

The CDR3 bases are TGTGCCATCAGTGAGTGGGGGTTAGATCAGCCCCAGCATTTT. The encoded protein is CAISEWGLDQPQHF. The rearrangement joins TRBV10-3 to TRBJ1-5; TRBD1 is a possible D gene (5 bases). From germline, CDR1 is ENHRY and CDR2 SYGVKD. The CDR3 totals 14 residues. V was cut by 1 base and J by 5 bases, with 9 bases left in between.

The table lists this clone with a count of one. The DNA of the CDR3 is TGTGCCAGCAGTTCTTATATGAAGACCCAGTACTTC. Translating it yields CASSSYMKTQYF. The chain uses TRBV6-5 and TRBJ2-5; D call uncertain. The ends were cut back, 4 bases at V and 6 bases at J, with 9 bases in the middle. This CDR3 contains 12 residues. Germline lookup yields CDR1 MNHEY and CDR2 SVGAGI.

Only one count was recorded for this clone. This sequence joins TRBV3-1 (or the pseudogene TRBV3-2) and TRBJ1-2; unclear D gene. CDR3 length: 14 residues. Trimming took off 2 bases at V and 5 bases at J, with 12 bases between the two ends. Germline V gene sequence: CDR1 LGHDT, CDR2 YNNKEL (reference sequence). CDR3 sequence reads: CASSQSRFSYGYTF. Written as DNA, the CDR3 is TGTGCCAGCAGCCAAAGCAGGTTCTCGTATGGCTACACCTTC.

The CDR3 here is CASSQGTAGDQPQHF. The DNA for the CDR3 is TGTGCCAGCAGCCAAGGGACGGCCGGGGATCAGCCCCAGCATTTT. V and J are TRBV3-1 (or the pseudogene TRBV3-2) and TRBJ1-5; no reliable D call. The germline V gene has CDR1 LGHDT and CDR2 YNNKEL (reference sequence). CDR3 length: 15 amino acids. With 1 base removed from V and 5 bases from J, the gap between germline ends came to 12 bases.